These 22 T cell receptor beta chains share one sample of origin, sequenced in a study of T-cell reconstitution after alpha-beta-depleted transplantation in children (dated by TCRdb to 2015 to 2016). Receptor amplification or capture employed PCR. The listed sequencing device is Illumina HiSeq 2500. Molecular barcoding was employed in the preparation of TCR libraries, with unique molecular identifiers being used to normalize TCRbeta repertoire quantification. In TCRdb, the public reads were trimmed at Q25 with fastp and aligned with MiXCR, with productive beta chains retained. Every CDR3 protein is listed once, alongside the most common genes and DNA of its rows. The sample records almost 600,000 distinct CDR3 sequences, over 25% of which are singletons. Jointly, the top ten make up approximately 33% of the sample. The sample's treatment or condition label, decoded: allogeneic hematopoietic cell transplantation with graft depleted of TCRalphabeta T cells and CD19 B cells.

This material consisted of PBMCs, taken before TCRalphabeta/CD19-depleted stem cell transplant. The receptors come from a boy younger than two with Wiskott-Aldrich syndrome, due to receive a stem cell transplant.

The CDR3 DNA sequence: TGTGCCAGCAGCCCGACCGGGGGGATCGGGGAGCTGTTTTTT. Translated: CASSPTGGIGELFF. The chain links TRBV5-6 to TRBJ2-2; 7 bases are a match to TRBD2. CDR3 length: 14 amino acids. The V segment lost 4 bases and the J segment 7 bases; nucleotides outside the gene matches: 7. Looked up from germline, CDR1 is SGHDT and CDR2 is YYEEEE.

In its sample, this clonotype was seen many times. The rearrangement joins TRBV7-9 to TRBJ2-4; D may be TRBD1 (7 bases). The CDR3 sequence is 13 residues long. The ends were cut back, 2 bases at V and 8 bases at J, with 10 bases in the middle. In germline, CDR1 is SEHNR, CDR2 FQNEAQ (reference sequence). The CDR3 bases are TGTGCCAGCAGCTTACAGGGGGAGGACATTCAGTACTTC. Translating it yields CASSLQGEDIQYF. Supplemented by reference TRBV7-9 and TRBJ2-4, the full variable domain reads DTGVSQNPRHKITKRGQNVTFRCDPISEHNRLYWYRQTLGQGPEFLTYFQNEAQLEKSRLLSDRFSAERPKGSFSTLEIQRTEQGDSAMYLCASSLQGEDIQYFGAGTRLSVL.

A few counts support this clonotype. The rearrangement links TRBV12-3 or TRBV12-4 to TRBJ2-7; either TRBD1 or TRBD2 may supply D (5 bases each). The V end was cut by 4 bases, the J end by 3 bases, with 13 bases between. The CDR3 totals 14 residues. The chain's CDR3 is CASSYRDVLYEQYF. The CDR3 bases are TGTGCCAGCAGTTACCGGGACGTCCTCTACGAGCAGTACTTC.

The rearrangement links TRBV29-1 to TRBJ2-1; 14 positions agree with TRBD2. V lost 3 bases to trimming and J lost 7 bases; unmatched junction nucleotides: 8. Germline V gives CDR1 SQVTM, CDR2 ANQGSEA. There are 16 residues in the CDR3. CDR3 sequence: CSVEGTSGRIGNEQFF. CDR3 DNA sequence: TGCAGCGTTGAGGGGACTAGCGGGAGAATTGGGAATGAGCAGTTCTTC.

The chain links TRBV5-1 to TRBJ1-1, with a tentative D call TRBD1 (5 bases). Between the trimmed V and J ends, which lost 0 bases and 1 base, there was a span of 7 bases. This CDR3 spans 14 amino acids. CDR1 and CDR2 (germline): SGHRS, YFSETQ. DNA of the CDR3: TGCGCCAGCAGCTTGGACAGGACGAACACTGAAGCTTTCTTT. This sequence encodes CASSLDRTNTEAFF.

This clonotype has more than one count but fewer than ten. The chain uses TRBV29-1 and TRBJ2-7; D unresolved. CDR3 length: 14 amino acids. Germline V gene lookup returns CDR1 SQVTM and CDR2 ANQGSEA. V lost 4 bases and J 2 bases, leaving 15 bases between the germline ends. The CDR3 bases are TGCAGCGTTGTGGGTTTCCCTGATACCTACGAGCAGTACTTC. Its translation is CSVVGFPDTYEQYF.

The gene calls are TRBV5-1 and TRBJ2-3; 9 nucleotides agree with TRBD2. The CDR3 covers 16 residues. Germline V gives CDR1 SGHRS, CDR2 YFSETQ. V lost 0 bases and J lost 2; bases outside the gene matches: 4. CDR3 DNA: TGCGCCAGCAGCTTGGATGTAGCGGGAGACACAGATACGCAGTATTTT. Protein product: CASSLDVAGDTDTQYF.

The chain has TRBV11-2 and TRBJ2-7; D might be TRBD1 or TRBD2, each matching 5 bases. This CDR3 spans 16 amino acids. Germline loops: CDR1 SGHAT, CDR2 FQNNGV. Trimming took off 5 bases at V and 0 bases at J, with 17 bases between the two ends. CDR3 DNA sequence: TGTGCCAGCAGCCCAATTGGGGGAAGGGGCTCCTACGAGCAGTACTTC. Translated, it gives CASSPIGGRGSYEQYF.

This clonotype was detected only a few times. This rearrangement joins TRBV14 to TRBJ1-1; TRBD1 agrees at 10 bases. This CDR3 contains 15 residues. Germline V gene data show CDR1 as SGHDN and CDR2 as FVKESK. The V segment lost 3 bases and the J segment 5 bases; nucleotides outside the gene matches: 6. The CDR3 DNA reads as TGTGCCAGCAGCCATAAAGACAGGGGGCTGACTGAAGCTTTCTTT. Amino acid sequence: CASSHKDRGLTEAFF.

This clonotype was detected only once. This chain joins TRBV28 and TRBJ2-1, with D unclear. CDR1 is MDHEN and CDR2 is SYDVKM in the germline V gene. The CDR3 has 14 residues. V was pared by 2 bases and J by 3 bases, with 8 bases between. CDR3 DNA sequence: TGTGCCAGCAGTTTAACCCACAGCTACAATGAGCAGTTCTTC. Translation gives CASSLTHSYNEQFF.

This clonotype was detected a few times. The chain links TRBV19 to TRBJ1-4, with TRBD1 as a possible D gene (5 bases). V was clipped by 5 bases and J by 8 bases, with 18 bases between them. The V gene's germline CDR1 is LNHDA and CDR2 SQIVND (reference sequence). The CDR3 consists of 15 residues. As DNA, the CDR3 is TGTGCCAGTAGTGAATCCGGGACCCAGAGCGAAAAACTGTTTTTT. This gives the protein CASSESGTQSEKLFF.

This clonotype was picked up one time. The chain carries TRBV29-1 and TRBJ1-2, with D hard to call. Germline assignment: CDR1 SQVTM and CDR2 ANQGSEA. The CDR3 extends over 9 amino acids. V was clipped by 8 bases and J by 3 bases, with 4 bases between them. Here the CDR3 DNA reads TGCAGCCCCGACTATGGCTACACCTTC. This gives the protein CSPDYGYTF.

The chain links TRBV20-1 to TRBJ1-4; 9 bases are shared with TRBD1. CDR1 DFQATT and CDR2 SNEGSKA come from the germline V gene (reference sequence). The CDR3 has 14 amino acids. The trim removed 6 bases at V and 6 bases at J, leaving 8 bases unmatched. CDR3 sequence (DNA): TGCAGTGCCGAACGGGGACAGGGTTATGAAAAACTGTTTTTT. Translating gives CSAERGQGYEKLFF.

This CDR3 reads CASTLGDRGTDTQYF. In DNA, the CDR3 is TGCGCCAGCACCCTGGGGGACAGGGGCACAGATACGCAGTATTTT. The J gene is TRBJ2-3, the V gene TRBV5-1; 9 positions match TRBD1. The CDR3 length is 15 residues. The germline V gene has CDR1 SGHRS and CDR2 YFSETQ. J gave up 1 base and V 6 bases, and 6 bases lay outside the gene matches.

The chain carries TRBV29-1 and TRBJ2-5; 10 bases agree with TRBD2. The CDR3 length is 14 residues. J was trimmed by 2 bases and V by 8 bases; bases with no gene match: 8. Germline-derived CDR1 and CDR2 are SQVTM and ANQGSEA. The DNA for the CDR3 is TGCAGCCTCAAAGGACTAGCGGATCAAGAGACCCAGTACTTC. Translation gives CSLKGLADQETQYF.

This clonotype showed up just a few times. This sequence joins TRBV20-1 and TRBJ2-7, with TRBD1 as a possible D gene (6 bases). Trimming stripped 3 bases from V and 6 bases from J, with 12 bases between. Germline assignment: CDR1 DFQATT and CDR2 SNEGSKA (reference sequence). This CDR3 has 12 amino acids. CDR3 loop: CSARTGPGEQYF. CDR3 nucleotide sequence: TGCAGTGCTAGGACAGGTCCCGGCGAGCAGTACTTC.

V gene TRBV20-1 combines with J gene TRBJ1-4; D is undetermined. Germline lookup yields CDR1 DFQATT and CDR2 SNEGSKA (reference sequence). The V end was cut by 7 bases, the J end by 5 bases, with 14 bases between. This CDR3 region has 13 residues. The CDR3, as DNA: TGCAGTGTTACGGGGAACGAGAATGAAAAACTGTTTTTT. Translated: CSVTGNENEKLFF.

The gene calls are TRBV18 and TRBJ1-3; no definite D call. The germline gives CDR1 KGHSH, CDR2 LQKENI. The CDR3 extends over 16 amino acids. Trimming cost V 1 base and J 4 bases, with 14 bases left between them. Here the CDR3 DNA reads TGTGCCAGCTCACCACTCACGATCAAGGGAGGAAACACCATATATTTT. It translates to CASSPLTIKGGNTIYF.

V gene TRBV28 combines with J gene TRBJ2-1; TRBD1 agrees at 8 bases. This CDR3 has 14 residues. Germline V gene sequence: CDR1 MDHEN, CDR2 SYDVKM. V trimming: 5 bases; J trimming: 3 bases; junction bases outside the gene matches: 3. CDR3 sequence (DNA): TGTGCCAGCAGTGAAGACAGGGGCTACAATGAGCAGTTCTTC. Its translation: CASSEDRGYNEQFF.

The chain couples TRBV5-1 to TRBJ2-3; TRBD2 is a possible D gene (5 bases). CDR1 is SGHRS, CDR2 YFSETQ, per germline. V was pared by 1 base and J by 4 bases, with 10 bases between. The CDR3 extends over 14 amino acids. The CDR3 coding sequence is TGCGCCAGCAGCTTGTACGGGAATTCAGATACGCAGTATTTT. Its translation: CASSLYGNSDTQYF.

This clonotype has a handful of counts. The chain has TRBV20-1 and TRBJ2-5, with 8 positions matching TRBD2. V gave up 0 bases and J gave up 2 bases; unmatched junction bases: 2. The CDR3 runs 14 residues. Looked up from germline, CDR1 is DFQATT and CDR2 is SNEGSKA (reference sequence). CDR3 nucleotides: TGCAGTGCTAGAGAAGGGACTAGACAAGAGACCCAGTACTTC. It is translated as CSAREGTRQETQYF.

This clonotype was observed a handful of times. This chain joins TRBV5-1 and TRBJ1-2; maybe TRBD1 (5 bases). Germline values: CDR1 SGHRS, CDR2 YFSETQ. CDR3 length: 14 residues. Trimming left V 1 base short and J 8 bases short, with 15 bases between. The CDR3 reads CASSLRGNVEGYTF. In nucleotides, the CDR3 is TGCGCCAGCAGCTTGCGGGGGAATGTAGAGGGCTACACCTTC.